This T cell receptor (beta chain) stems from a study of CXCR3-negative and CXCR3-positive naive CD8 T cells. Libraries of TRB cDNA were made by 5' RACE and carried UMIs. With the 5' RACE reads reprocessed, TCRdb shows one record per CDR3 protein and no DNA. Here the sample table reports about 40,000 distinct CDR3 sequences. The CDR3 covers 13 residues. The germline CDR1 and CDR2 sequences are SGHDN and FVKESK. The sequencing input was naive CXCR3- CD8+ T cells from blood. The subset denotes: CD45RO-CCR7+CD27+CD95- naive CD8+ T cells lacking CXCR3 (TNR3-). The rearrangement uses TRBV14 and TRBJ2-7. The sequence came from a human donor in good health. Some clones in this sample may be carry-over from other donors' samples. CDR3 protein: CASSQGTTYEQYF. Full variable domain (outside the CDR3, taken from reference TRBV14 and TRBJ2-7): EAGVTQFPSHSVIEKGQTVTLRCDPISGHDNLYWYRRVMGKEIKFLLHFVKESKQDESGMPNNRFLAERTGGTYSTLKVQPAELEDSGVYFCASSQGTTYEQYFGPGTRLTVT.